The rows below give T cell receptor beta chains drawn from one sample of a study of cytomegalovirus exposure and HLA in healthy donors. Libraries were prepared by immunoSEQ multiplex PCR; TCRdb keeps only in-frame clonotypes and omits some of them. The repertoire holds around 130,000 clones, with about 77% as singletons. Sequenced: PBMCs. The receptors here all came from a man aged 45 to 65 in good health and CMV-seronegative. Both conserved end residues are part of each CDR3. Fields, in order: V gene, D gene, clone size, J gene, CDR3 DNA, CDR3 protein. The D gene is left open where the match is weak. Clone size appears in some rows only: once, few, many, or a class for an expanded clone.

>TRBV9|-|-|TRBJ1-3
TGTGCCAGCAGCCAGGCCCAGCATGGAAACACCATATATTTT
CASSQAQHGNTIYF
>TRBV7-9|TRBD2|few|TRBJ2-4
TGTGCCAGCAGCTTATGGGGGACCACAGCGGGGGGGGGCAAAAACATTCAGTACTTC
CASSLWGTTAGGGKNIQYF
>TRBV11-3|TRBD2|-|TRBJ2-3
TGTGCCAGCAGCTCAGGACTAGCGGGAAACACAGATACGCAGTATTTT
CASSSGLAGNTDTQYF
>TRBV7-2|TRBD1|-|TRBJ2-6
TGTGCCAGCAGCTTACTCCAGGGGGCTTTTCCCGGGGCCAACGTCCTGACTTTC
CASSLLQGAFPGANVLTF
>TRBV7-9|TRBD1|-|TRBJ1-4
TGTGCCAGCAGCTTTGGGTCCGGGACAGGGGGTGAAAAACTGTTTTTT
CASSFGSGTGGEKLFF
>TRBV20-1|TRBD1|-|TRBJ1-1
TGCAGTGCGGGGGACAGAGAAGCTTTCTTT
CSAGDREAFF
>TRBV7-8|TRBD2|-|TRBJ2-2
TGTGCCAGCAGCCCCCAGGGACTAGCGTTCACCGGGGAGCTGTTTTTT
CASSPQGLAFTGELFF
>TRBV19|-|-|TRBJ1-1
TGTGCCACCTTGAAAGGTGGGACACGGAACACTGAAGCTTTCTTT
CATLKGGTRNTEAFF
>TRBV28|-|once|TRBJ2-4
TGTGCCAGCAGTTTGCGAGTAGCCAAAAACATTCAGTACTTC
CASSLRVAKNIQYF
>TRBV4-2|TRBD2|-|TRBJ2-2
TGTGCCAGCAGTCAGCTAGCGGGATTCACCGGGGAGCTGTTTTTT
CASSQLAGFTGELFF
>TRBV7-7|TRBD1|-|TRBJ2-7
TGTGCTAGCAGTCCTGACAGGGGCTACGAGCAGTACTTC
CASSPDRGYEQYF
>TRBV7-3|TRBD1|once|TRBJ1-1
TGTGCCAGCAGCGCTGGACAGGGCTCCACTGAAGCTTTCTTT
CASSAGQGSTEAFF
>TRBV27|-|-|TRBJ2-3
TGTGCCAGCAGTCCCGAGAGATATACGCAGTATTTT
CASSPERYTQYF